This TCR beta chain was identified in a study of blood T cell repertoires in COVID-19 (dated by TCRdb to about 2020). With regard to the full study: Samples from collaborators originated in the United States, Italy and Spain and spanned both the acute and convalescent phases of COVID-19. Where HLA class I and class II types were available, the types were taken from metadata supplied by the sample provider, not from assay-based typing. Samples were obtained from the ongoing ImmuneRACE study (first 160 participants) and from 1,200 or so subjects provided by 6 global collaborators. The dataset comprised deeply sampled blood TCRbeta repertoires from subjects exposed to, actively infected with, or recovered from COVID-19. The material from the prospective study consisted of cDNA or gDNA derived from T cells, B-cell-depleted T cells, or PBMCs. The repertoires were released in a freely available public database intended as a resource for research on the immune response to SARS-CoV-2. The sample metadata nearly always contained a de-identified subject ID, COVID-19 status, age in years and sex.

Results the study describes overall, beyond this receptor: The amount of clinical and demographic metadata varied by source and participant and was provided uncurated.

The collaborating institutions used their own protocols to collect whole blood in K2EDTA tubes. For TCRbeta analysis, collaborators shipped samples in one of three forms: frozen whole blood, isolated PBMCs, or DNA extracted from either of those sample types. TCRbeta CDR3 regions were amplified from genomic DNA by means of the immunoSEQ Assay, a bias-controlled multiplex PCR. In the authors' own workflow: Within the assay, amplification of reference gene primers was used to estimate how many nucleated cells each sample contained. To quantify the absolute abundance of each unique TCRbeta CDR3 rearrangement, sequence reads were collapsed and filtered. For each sample, productive Simpson clonality was calculated by taking the square root of Simpson's diversity index across productive rearrangements. As stored in TCRdb, this immuneACCESS dataset retains in-frame rearrangements with V and J assigned. A fraction of the clones does not appear; measured against another copy, unresolved V genes explain less than half of the discrepancy, and the remainder lacks a known reason. That table is the source of V, J and clone size, and D and trimming were worked out from the DNA. Counted in this sample were 250,000 or so clones; 86% of them appeared once. The ten largest account for approximately 13% of the sample.

The CDR3 spans 18 residues, from the cysteine through the phenylalanine. The only DNA kept is the CDR3, 54 bases in frame from the first base. CDR1 and CDR2 are read off the germline V gene as SGDLS and YYNGEE. For this chain, trimming is 4 bases at the V end and 0 bases at the J end, and the number of junction bases without a gene match is 10. On this clone itself: No cognate antigen has been identified for it. Base-call qualities are not available, and no considerably larger clone is one nucleotide away.

The sequencing input was peripheral blood. The receptor chain draws on TRBV9 and TRBJ2-3, with 11 bases in between that match TRBD2. The receptor was isolated from an elderly man with acute or convalescent COVID-19. CDR3 reads: CASSLRTSGLTSTDTQYF. The DNA is as follows: TGTGCCAGCAGCCTTCGGACTAGCGGGCTGACTAGCACAGATACGCAGTATTTT.